This TCR beta chain was retrieved from a study of human T cells and chemical hapten exposure. Study observations and caveats: Counts of expanded TCRs (at PT1) showed a positive correlation with patch test score. DPC sensitization did not alter TCRs above 1 in 1000 frequency. It was expanded TCRs that formed significantly more large CDR3 similarity clusters than controls did.

Time point defined: pre-sensitization, week 0. Described treatment: therapeutic diphenylcyclopropenone sensitization with weekly scalp DPC. Blood sampling preceded each patch test application. This clonotype came up many times. The target antigen is unknown. This CDR3 is built from 14 residues. Between the trimmed V and J ends, which lost 7 bases and 9 bases, there was a span of 21 bases. TCRdb called the RACE reads again in MiXCR, with one record for every CDR3 protein. In the table there are tens of thousands of distinct CDR3 sequences, about a tenth of which are singletons. The material was whole blood, obtained in connection with sensitization to the hapten diphenylcyclopropenone (DPC). V usage is TRBV12-3 or TRBV12-4 and J usage is TRBJ1-1; D perhaps matches TRBD1 (6 bases). The TCR sequence derives from a woman in her forties or fifties with alopecia areata. Some clones in this sample may be carry-over from other donors' samples. The CDR3 reads CASTRGGGLGKAFF. CDR3 coding DNA: TGTGCCAGCACCCGGGGCGGGGGGCTCGGGAAAGCTTTCTTT.